This TCR beta chain was obtained from a study of shared clonotypes between healthy human individuals. Some clones are missing from TCRdb's copy, which holds only in-frame ones; the method was immunoSEQ multiplex PCR. The sample has 1.6 million or so clones, more than 95% seen once; the top ten hold over 1%. The CDR3 spans 12 residues. CDR1 is MNHEY and CDR2 is SVGAGI in the germline V gene. Trimming removed 7 bases from V and 6 bases from J, with 12 bases in between. The receptor's source is a man aged 25-45 years in good health. Sequencing was performed on naive CD4+ T cells sorted from blood. Specified subset: CD45RA+ positively selected. The chain carries TRBV6-5 and TRBJ1-2; the D is unclear. CDR3 bases: TGTGCCAGCAAGGTGCCGAGCAATGGCTACACCTTC. Protein sequence: CASKVPSNGYTF.